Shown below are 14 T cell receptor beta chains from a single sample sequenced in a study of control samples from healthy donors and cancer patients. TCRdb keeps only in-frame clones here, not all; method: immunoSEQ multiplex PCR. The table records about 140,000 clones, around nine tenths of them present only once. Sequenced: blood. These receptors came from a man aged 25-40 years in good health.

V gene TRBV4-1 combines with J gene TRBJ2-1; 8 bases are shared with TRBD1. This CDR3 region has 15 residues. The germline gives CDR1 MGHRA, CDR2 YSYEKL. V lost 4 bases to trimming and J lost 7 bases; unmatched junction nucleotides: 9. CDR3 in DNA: TGCGCCAGCAGCCCTTTAGGGACAGGCTCGAATGAGCAGTTCTTC. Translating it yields CASSPLGTGSNEQFF.

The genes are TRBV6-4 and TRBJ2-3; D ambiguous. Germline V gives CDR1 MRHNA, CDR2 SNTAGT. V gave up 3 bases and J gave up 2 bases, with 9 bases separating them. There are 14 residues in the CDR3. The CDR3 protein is CASSEDGSTDTQYF. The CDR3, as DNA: TGTGCCAGCAGTGAGGACGGCTCCACAGATACGCAGTATTTT.

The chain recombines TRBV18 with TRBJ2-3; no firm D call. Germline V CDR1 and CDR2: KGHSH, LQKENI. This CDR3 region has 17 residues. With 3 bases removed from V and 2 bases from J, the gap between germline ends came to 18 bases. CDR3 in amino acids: CASSPVVSDPNTDTQYF. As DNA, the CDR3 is TGTGCCAGCTCACCCGTGGTATCAGACCCAAACACAGATACGCAGTATTTT.

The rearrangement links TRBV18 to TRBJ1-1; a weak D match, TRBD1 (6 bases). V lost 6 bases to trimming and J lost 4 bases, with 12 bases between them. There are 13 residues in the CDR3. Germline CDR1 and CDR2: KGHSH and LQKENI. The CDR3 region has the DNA TGTGCCAGCTCCCCAGGGGCCCCCACTGAAGCTTTCTTT. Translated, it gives CASSPGAPTEAFF.

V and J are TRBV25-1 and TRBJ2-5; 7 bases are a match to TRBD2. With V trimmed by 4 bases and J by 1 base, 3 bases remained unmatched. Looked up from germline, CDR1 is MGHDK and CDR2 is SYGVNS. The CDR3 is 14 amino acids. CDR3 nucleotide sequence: TGTGCCAGCAGTGGGGGAGGGCTCCAAGAGACCCAGTACTTC. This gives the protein CASSGGGLQETQYF.

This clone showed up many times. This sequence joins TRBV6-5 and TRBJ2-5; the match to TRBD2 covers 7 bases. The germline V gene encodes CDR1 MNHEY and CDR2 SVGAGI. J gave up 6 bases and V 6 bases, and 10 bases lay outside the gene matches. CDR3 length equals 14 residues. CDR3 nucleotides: TGTGCCAGCAGAAGCGGGAACGTTTTAAAGACCCAGTACTTC. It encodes CASRSGNVLKTQYF.

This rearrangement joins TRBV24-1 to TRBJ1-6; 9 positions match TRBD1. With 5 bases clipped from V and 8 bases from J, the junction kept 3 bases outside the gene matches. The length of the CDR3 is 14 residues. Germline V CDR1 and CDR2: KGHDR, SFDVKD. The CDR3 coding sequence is TGTGCCACCAGTGCCGGGACAGGGCATTCACCCCTCCACTTT. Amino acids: CATSAGTGHSPLHF.

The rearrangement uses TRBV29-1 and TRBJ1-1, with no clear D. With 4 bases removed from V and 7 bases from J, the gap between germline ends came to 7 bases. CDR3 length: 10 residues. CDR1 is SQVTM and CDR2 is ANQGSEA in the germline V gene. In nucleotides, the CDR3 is TGCAGCGTTGTTCTGGGTGAAGCTTTCTTT. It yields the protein CSVVLGEAFF.

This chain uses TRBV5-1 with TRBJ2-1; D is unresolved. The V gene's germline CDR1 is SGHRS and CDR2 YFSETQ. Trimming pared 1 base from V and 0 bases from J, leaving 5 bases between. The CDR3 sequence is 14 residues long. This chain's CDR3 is CASSLSSSYNEQFF. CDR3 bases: TGCGCCAGCAGCTTGTCGAGCTCCTACAATGAGCAGTTCTTC. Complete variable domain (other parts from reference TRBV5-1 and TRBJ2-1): KAGVTQTPRYLIKTRGQQVTLSCSPISGHRSVSWYQQTPGQGLQFLFEYFSETQRNKGNFPGRFSGRQFSNSRSEMNVSTLELGDSALYLCASSLSSSYNEQFFGPGTRLTVL.

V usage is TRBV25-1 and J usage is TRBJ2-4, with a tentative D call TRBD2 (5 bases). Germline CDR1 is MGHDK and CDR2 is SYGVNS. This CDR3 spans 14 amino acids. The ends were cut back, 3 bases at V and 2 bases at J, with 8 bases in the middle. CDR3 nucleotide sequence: TGTGCCAGCAGTGAGTCGGGGACCAAAAACATTCAGTACTTC. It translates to CASSESGTKNIQYF.

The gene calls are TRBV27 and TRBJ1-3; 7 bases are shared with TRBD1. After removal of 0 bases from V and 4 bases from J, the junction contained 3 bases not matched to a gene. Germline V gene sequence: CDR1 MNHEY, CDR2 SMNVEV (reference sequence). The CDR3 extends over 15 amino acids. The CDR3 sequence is CASSLSRGPGNTIYF. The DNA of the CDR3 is TGTGCCAGCAGTTTATCGAGGGGGCCGGGAAACACCATATATTTT.

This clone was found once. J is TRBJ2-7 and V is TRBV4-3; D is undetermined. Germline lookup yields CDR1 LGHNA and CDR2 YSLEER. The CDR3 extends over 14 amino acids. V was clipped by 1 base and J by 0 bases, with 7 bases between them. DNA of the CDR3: TGCGCCAGCAGCCAAGGACGCAGCTCCTACGAGCAGTACTTC. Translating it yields CASSQGRSSYEQYF.

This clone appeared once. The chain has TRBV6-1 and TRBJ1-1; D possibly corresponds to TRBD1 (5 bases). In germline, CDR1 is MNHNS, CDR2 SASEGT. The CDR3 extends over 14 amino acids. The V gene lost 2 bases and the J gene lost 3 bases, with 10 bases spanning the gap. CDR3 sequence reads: CASSEFRGYTEAFF. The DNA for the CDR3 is TGTGCCAGCAGTGAATTTAGGGGTTACACTGAAGCTTTCTTT.

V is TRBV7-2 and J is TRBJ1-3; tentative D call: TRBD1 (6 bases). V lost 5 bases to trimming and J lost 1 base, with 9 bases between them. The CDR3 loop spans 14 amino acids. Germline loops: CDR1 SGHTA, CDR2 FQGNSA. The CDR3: CASSIQGSGNTIYF. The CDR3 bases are TGTGCCAGCAGCATACAGGGTTCTGGAAACACCATATATTTT. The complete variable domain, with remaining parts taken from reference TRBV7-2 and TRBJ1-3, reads GAGVSQSPSNKVTEKGKDVELRCDPISGHTALYWYRQSLGQGLEFLIYFQGNSAPDKSGLPSDRFSAERTGGSVSTLTIQRTQQEDSAVYLCASSIQGSGNTIYFGEGSWLTVV.